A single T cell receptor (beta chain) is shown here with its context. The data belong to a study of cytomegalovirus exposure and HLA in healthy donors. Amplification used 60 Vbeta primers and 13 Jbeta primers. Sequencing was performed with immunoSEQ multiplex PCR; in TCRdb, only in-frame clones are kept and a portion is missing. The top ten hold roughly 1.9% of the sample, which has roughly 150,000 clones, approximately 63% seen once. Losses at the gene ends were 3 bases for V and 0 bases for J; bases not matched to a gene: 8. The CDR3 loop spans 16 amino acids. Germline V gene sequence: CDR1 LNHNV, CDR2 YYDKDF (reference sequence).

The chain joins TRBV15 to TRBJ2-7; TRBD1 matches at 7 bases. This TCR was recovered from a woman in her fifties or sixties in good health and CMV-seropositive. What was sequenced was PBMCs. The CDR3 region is CATSSERGQISYEQYF. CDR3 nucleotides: TGTGCCACCAGCAGTGAGAGGGGGCAAATCTCCTACGAGCAGTACTTC.